Listed below are T cell receptor beta chains from one sample, sequenced in a study of shared clonotypes between healthy human individuals. Using immunoSEQ multiplex PCR, the repertoire was profiled, and TCRdb retains in-frame clones only, with some absent. Among 2,500,000 or so clones listed, 93% were seen once. Input material: naive CD4+ T cells from PBMCs. All receptors come from a man aged 18-30 years in good health. Some clones in this sample may be carry-over from other donors' samples. CDR3s include the opening cysteine and the closing phenylalanine or tryptophan. Each record gives: clone size, V gene, D gene, CDR3 length, J gene, CDR3 protein, CDR3 DNA. The D gene is left open where the match is weak. Expanded clones get a size class; other rows say once, few or many, or leave the size out.

clone size: .
V gene: TRBV10-1
D gene: .
CDR3 length: 16
J gene: TRBJ2-3
CDR3 protein: CASSDREGVVTDTQYF
CDR3 DNA: TGCGCCAGCAGTGATCGGGAAGGGGTCGTCACAGATACGCAGTATTTT

clone size: .
V gene: TRBV4-1
D gene: TRBD2
CDR3 length: 19
J gene: TRBJ2-7
CDR3 protein: CASSRRLAGERGISYEQYF
CDR3 DNA: TGCGCCAGCAGCCGCAGACTAGCGGGAGAGCGTGGGATCTCCTACGAGCAGTACTTC

clone size: .
V gene: TRBV11-2
D gene: .
CDR3 length: 18
J gene: TRBJ2-1
CDR3 protein: CASSPTPTTGGGDNEQFF
CDR3 DNA: TGTGCCAGCAGCCCCACCCCGACCACAGGAGGGGGGGACAATGAGCAGTTCTTC

clone size: .
V gene: TRBV5-1
D gene: .
CDR3 length: 14
J gene: TRBJ2-3
CDR3 protein: CASSLGVFQDTQYF
CDR3 DNA: TGCGCCAGCAGCTTGGGAGTTTTCCAAGATACGCAGTATTTT

clone size: .
V gene: TRBV5-1
D gene: TRBD2
CDR3 length: 14
J gene: TRBJ2-7
CDR3 protein: CASSWTSGSYEQYF
CDR3 DNA: TGCGCCAGCAGCTGGACTAGCGGGTCCTACGAGCAGTACTTC

clone size: once
V gene: TRBV7-3
D gene: .
CDR3 length: 14
J gene: TRBJ1-2
CDR3 protein: CASSMQRTAYGYTF
CDR3 DNA: TGTGCCAGCAGCATGCAGCGGACAGCTTATGGCTACACCTTC

clone size: .
V gene: TRBV13
D gene: .
CDR3 length: 16
J gene: TRBJ2-7
CDR3 protein: CASSRNPGHGPYEQYF
CDR3 DNA: TGTGCCAGCAGCCGGAATCCGGGACACGGACCTTACGAGCAGTACTTC

clone size: .
V gene: TRBV5-1
D gene: TRBD2
CDR3 length: 16
J gene: TRBJ2-3
CDR3 protein: CASSLGVAGATDTQYF
CDR3 DNA: TGCGCCAGCAGCTTGGGCGTAGCGGGCGCCACAGATACGCAGTATTTT

clone size: .
V gene: TRBV10-3
D gene: .
CDR3 length: 17
J gene: TRBJ2-1
CDR3 protein: CAISSTSGTRLPNEQFF
CDR3 DNA: TGTGCCATCAGTTCAACCTCAGGGACGCGACTTCCAAATGAGCAGTTCTTC

clone size: .
V gene: TRBV28
D gene: .
CDR3 length: 14
J gene: TRBJ2-5
CDR3 protein: CASSPWGSQETQYF
CDR3 DNA: TGTGCCAGCAGTCCCTGGGGGAGCCAAGAGACCCAGTACTTC

clone size: .
V gene: TRBV28
D gene: .
CDR3 length: 11
J gene: TRBJ2-2
CDR3 protein: CASSQPGELFF
CDR3 DNA: TGTGCCAGCAGCCAGCCCGGGGAGCTGTTTTTT